The clone carrying this TCR beta chain was observed at least ten times. The antigen remains undetermined. Researchers took RNA transcripts and amplified the TCR beta CDR3 regions from them. First-round RT-PCR with HTBI primers amplified the TCR CDR3 region. TCRdb reprocessed the multiplex PCR reads via MiXCR and lists one record per CDR3 protein. Found here are around 600,000 distinct CDR3 sequences, 14% of them singletons; the top ten hold roughly 7%. This specimen comes from a study of T cells in Graves' hyperthyroidism and ophthalmopathy. Study as a whole: It was at initial diagnosis, before any treatment, that peripheral blood was collected. Study observations and caveats: Ophthalmopathy onset followed model prediction by a median about six months. Blood also carried most thyroid clonotypes expanded above 0.001.

After removal of 6 bases from V and 4 bases from J, the junction contained 11 bases not matched to a gene. CDR1 SGHTA and CDR2 FQGNSA come from the germline V gene. This CDR3 spans 15 amino acids. Isolation of PBMCs was performed on around 9.8 ml fresh peripheral blood. This TCR was sampled from a woman aged 18-29 years with Graves' ophthalmopathy. This chain joins TRBV7-2 and TRBJ2-5, with TRBD1 identical over 7 bases. Sequencing used blood. In DNA form, the CDR3 reads TGTGCCAGCAGTCTCAACAGGGGAATAGTAGAGACCCAGTACTTC. Its protein product is CASSLNRGIVETQYF.